The 15 T cell receptor beta chains presented below share a single source sample, sequenced in a study of blood T cells in healthy people across ages. Combining a sample-barcoded 5' primer with a J-beta primer mix, a second PCR ran for roughly 6 to 12 cycles. Using its own MiXCR run on the 5' RACE reads, TCRdb lists one record per CDR3 protein. Among 600,000 or so distinct CDR3 sequences listed, approximately 30% were seen once. The specimen was blood. The source of these receptors is a woman older than 75 in good health.

This chain uses TRBV2 with TRBJ2-3; 10 bases map to TRBD2. CDR3 length: 15 amino acids. The junction had 7 bases not matched to a gene; V was cut back by 7 bases and J by 3 bases. CDR1 and CDR2 from the germline V gene are SNHLY and FYNNEI. The CDR3 DNA reads TGTGCCAGCACCGAAGCTAGCGGGGGAACAGATACGCAGTATTTT. It encodes CASTEASGGTDTQYF.

This clonotype was counted many times. The V call is TRBV5-1, the J call TRBJ1-1; D gene unclear. Trimming removed 4 bases from V and 1 base from J, with 8 bases in between. The CDR3 runs to 13 residues. Germline V gene lookup returns CDR1 SGHRS and CDR2 YFSETQ. The CDR3: CASSPVGNTEAFF. The CDR3 DNA follows: TGCGCCAGCAGCCCGGTCGGGAACACTGAAGCTTTCTTT.

The chain couples TRBV5-5 to TRBJ2-7; D is perhaps TRBD2 (5 bases). Germline CDR1 is SGHKS and CDR2 is YYEKEE (reference sequence). This CDR3 has 14 residues. Trimming cost V 4 bases and J 7 bases, with 18 bases left between them. CDR3 DNA: TGTGCCAGCAGCCAAGCGGTCGCCTCGGCGGAGCAGTACTTC. Amino acids: CASSQAVASAEQYF.

This clonotype was counted ten times or more. The chain carries TRBV6-6 and TRBJ2-3, with 7 bases aligning to TRBD1. Germline V gives CDR1 MNHNY, CDR2 SVGAGI (reference sequence). Trimming at V came to 2 bases and at J to 5 bases, leaving 7 bases not matched to a gene. The CDR3 length is 15 residues. The CDR3 bases are TGTGCCAGCAGTTACGCGCCCAACAGGGGAGATACGCAGTATTTT. Translated: CASSYAPNRGDTQYF.

This clonotype occurred many times. The chain combines TRBV21-1 with TRBJ2-1; the table's D call of TRBD1 was not tested on the DNA. TRBV21-1 is an annotated pseudogene. This CDR3 spans 15 amino acids. The chain's CDR3 is CASTSRLRGPNEQFF. The CDR3 bases are TGTGCCAGCACCTCTCGGCTAAGGGGGCCCAATGAGCAGTTCTTC.

The rearrangement joins TRBV29-1 to TRBJ2-7; 7 bases align to TRBD1. Germline V lookup: CDR1 SQVTM, CDR2 ANQGSEA. The CDR3 is made up of 13 amino acids. V lost 8 bases and J lost 0; bases outside the gene matches: 7. CDR3 protein: CSSTTGTSYEQYF. The CDR3 coding sequence is TGCAGCTCGACGACAGGGACCTCCTACGAGCAGTACTTC.

This clonotype was observed at least ten times. This chain links TRBV20-1 with TRBJ2-7, with D tentatively TRBD1 (6 bases). Looked up from germline, CDR1 is DFQATT and CDR2 is SNEGSKA (reference sequence). Trimming took off 5 bases at V and 4 bases at J, with 12 bases between the two ends. This CDR3 is built from 12 residues. CDR3 sequence reads: CSALARGYEQYF. The DNA of the CDR3 is TGCAGTGCTCTAGCCAGGGGATACGAGCAGTACTTC.

This clonotype has at least ten counts. The chain employs TRBV15 and TRBJ1-1, with D unclear. The CDR3 length is 13 residues. The V gene's germline CDR1 is LNHNV and CDR2 YYDKDF (reference sequence). V lost 6 bases to trimming and J lost 3 bases, with 11 bases between them. CDR3 DNA sequence: TGTGCCACCAGGATAGACTATTACACTGAAGCTTTCTTT. It specifies CATRIDYYTEAFF.

This clonotype appeared many times. The V gene is TRBV6-5, the J gene TRBJ2-3; D gene unclear. Trimming left V 2 bases short and J 3 bases short, with 12 bases between. CDR1 and CDR2 (germline): MNHEY, SVGAGI. The CDR3 extends over 15 amino acids. CDR3 residues: CASSYGRAMTDTQYF. The DNA for the CDR3 is TGTGCCAGCAGTTACGGTAGGGCCATGACAGATACGCAGTATTTT.

This clonotype was detected only a few times. V gene TRBV6-5 combines with J gene TRBJ1-3; tentative D call: TRBD1 (6 bases). V was clipped by 5 bases and J by 0 bases, with 11 bases between them. This CDR3 region has 15 residues. CDR1 is MNHEY and CDR2 is SVGAGI in the germline V gene. The CDR3 DNA is TGTGCCAGCAGTGAGCAACAGGGCTCTGGAAACACCATATATTTT. Its protein product is CASSEQQGSGNTIYF.

Concerning this clonotype itself: A much larger clone lies a single base off, so this may be a read error. J is TRBJ2-3 and V is TRBV20-1; 10 bases line up with TRBD2. This CDR3 has 16 residues. Germline V gene data show CDR1 as DFQATT and CDR2 as SNEGSKA (reference sequence). V lost 0 bases, J lost 2 bases, and 5 bases stayed unmatched. In DNA form, the CDR3 reads TGCAGTGCTAGAGAGCCTAGCGGGAGTATCACAGATACGCAGTATTTT. Residues: CSAREPSGSITDTQYF.

This clonotype occurred many times. This may be a read error, as it is one base from a much larger clone. The J gene is TRBJ2-5, the V gene TRBV7-6, with D possibly being TRBD2 (5 bases). V was trimmed by 1 base and J by 11 bases, leaving 23 bases between them. Germline CDR1 reads SGHVS; CDR2 reads FNYEAQ. The CDR3 contains 16 residues. The CDR3 DNA follows: TGTGCCAGCAGCTTAGGGAACTGGTTGTCCGGGGATGAGCAGTACTTC. Translated: CASSLGNWLSGDEQYF.

This clonotype was seen at least ten times. The V call is TRBV29-1, the J call TRBJ2-1; the D is unclear. The closer fit of TRBJ2-7 to the DNA end suggests the J call may be wrong. The CDR3 is made up of 14 amino acids. Looked up from germline, CDR1 is SQVTM and CDR2 is ANQGSEA. CDR3 bases: TGCAGCGTCACGGACGCTGGCTCCTACAATGAGCAGTACTTC. It is translated as CSVTDAGSYNEQYF.

This clonotype was seen a handful of times. Possible read error: a much larger clone is one base away. CDR3 nucleotide sequence: TGCAGCGTGGGACAGGGTCGGGAAAAACGGTTTTTT. This gives the protein CSVGQGREKRFF. The rearrangement joins TRBV29-1 to TRBJ1-4, with 9 bases aligning to TRBD1. CDR1 and CDR2 from the germline V gene are SQVTM and ANQGSEA. The CDR3 covers 12 residues. Combining the CDR3 with reference TRBV29-1 and TRBJ1-4 gives the whole variable domain SAVISQKPSRDICQRGTSLTIQCQVDSQVTMMFWYRQQPGQSLTLIATANQGSEATYESGFVIDKFPISRPNLTFSTLTVSNMSPEDSSIYLCSVGQGREKRFFGSGTQLSVL.

Ten or more counts support this clonotype. This rearrangement joins TRBV29-1 to TRBJ1-2; no clear D gene. V dropped 1 base and J dropped 8 bases, with 11 bases sitting between them. The CDR3 sequence is 12 residues long. CDR1 is SQVTM and CDR2 is ANQGSEA in the germline V gene. The CDR3: CSVEGGGLGYTF. The CDR3 nucleotides read TGCAGCGTTGAAGGAGGAGGGCTAGGCTACACCTTC.